The source of this TCR beta chain is a study of T cells in Graves' hyperthyroidism and ophthalmopathy. Study details: Specimen type is peripheral blood, collected at initial diagnosis prior to any treatment.

Patients were excluded for uncontrolled infection, other autoimmune disease, pregnancy or lactation. Diagnosis relied on clinical symptoms, serum thyroxine and TRAb, thyroid ultrasound and orbital computed tomography. Trimming cost V 3 bases and J 8 bases, with 16 bases left between them. Germline V gene lookup returns CDR1 LGHDT and CDR2 YNNKEL (reference sequence). This CDR3 contains 14 residues. This clonotype has a count of ten or more. TCR beta CDR3 sequences were amplified from RNA transcripts. The study used the HTBI primer set for a first-round RT-PCR of the TCR CDR3. TCRdb fed the multiplex PCR reads into MiXCR, producing one record per CDR3 protein. The table lists around 400,000 distinct CDR3 sequences, roughly 13% of them singletons.

The receptor was isolated from a woman younger than 30 with Graves' hyperthyroidism. This chain links TRBV3-1 with TRBJ1-2; no firm D call. The sequenced sample was blood. For the CDR3, the DNA is TGTGCCAGCAGCCAGAGGGATAGGGCGCAAGGCTACACCTTC. It encodes CASSQRDRAQGYTF.